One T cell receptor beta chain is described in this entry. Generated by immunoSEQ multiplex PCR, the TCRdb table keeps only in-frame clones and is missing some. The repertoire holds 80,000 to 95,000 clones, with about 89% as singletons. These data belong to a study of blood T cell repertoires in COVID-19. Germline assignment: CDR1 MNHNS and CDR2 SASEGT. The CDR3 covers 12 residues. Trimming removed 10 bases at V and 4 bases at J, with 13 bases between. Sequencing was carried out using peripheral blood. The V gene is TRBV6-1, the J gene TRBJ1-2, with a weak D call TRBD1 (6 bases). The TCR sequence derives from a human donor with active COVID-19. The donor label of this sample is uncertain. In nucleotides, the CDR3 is TGTGCCACCACCACAGGGATCTATGGCTACACCTTC. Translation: CATTTGIYGYTF.